The clone carrying this TCR beta chain was seen at least ten times. Its matching antigen is unknown. TCRdb used MiXCR to reprocess the 5' RACE reads, holding one entry per CDR3 protein. The sample lists 350,000 or so distinct CDR3 sequences, more than 9% occurring once. These data belong to a study of CD8 T cells in ankylosing spondylitis. General study findings and limits: Clones that were linked to disease were CD8+ and were relatively rare in peripheral blood.

V lost 5 bases, J lost 6 bases, and 11 bases lay in between. This CDR3 region has 13 residues. This receptor was obtained from a female donor with ankylosing spondylitis or in good health (not recorded which). Material: blood, either unsorted or a sorted T cell fraction (not recorded which). The chain employs TRBV12-3 or TRBV12-4 and TRBJ2-1; D is unclear. CDR3 loop: CASSLGRVNEQFF. In DNA form, the CDR3 reads TGTGCCAGCAGTCTTGGACGGGTCAATGAGCAGTTCTTC.